A single count supports the clone carrying this T cell receptor beta chain. From the PCR reads, TCRdb called clonotypes with MiXCR, one entry per CDR3 protein. The sample contains roughly 14,000 distinct CDR3 sequences, around half of which appear only once. This sample is drawn from a study of tumor-infiltrating lymphocytes in oesophageal squamous cell carcinoma. In germline, CDR1 is MNHNY, CDR2 SVGAGI (reference sequence). There are 15 residues in the CDR3. The sample taken for sequencing was esophageal tumor tissue. The source is a female donor with esophageal squamous cell carcinoma. The rearrangement links TRBV6-6 to TRBJ2-4; the match to TRBD2 covers 8 bases. The closer fit of TRBJ2-5 to the DNA end suggests the J call may be wrong. DNA for the CDR3: TGTGCCAGCAGTTTAGCGCAAGCGGGAGTAGAGACCCAGTACTTC. Its protein is CASSLAQAGVETQYF.